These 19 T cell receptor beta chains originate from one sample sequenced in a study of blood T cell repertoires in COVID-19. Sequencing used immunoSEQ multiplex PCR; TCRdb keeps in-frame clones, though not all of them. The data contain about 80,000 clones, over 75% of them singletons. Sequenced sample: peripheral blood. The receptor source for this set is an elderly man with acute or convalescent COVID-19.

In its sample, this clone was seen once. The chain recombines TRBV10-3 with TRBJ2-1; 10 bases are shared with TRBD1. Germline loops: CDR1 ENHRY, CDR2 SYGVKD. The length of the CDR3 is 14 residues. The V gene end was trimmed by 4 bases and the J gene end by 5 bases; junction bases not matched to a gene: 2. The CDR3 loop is CAISVGQGDNEQFF. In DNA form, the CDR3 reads TGTGCCATCAGTGTAGGACAGGGGGACAATGAGCAGTTCTTC.

The CDR3 sequence: CSVSGGTGSTDTQYF. The CDR3, as DNA: TGCAGCGTCAGCGGCGGGACAGGGTCCACAGATACGCAGTATTTT. The chain recombines TRBV29-1 with TRBJ2-3; the match to TRBD1 covers 9 bases. Germline V gives CDR1 SQVTM, CDR2 ANQGSEA. The J segment lost 2 bases and the V segment lost 6 bases, leaving 9 bases of the junction unmatched. The CDR3 runs 15 residues.

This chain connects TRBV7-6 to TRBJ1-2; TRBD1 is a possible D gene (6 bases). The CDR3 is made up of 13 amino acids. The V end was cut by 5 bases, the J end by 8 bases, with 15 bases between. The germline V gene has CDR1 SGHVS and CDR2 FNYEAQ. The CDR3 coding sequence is TGTGCCAGCAGCAAACAAGAGGGGGAGGGCTACACCTTC. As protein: CASSKQEGEGYTF.

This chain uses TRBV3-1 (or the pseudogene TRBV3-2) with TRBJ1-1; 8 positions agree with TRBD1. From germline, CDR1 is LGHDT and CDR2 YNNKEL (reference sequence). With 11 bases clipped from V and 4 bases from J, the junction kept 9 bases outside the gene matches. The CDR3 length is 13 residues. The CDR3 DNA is TGTGCCTCCAACACAGGGGGGATCACTGAAGCTTTCTTT. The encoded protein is CASNTGGITEAFF.

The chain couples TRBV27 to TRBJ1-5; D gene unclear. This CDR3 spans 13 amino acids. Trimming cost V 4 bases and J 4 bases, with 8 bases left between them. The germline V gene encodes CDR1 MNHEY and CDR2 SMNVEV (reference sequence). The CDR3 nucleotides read TGTGCCAGCAGTTGGGCAGAAAATCAGCCCCAGCATTTT. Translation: CASSWAENQPQHF.

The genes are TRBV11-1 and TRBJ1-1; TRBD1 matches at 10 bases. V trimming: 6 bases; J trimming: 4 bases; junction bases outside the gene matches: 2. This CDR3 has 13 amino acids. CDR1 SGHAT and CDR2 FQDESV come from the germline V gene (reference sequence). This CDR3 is CASSRQGATEAFF. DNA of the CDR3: TGTGCCAGCAGTCGACAGGGGGCCACTGAAGCTTTCTTT.

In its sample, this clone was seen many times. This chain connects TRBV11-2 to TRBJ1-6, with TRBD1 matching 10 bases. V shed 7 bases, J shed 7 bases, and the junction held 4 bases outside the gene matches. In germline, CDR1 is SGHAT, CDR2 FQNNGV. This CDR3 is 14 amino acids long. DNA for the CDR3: TGTGCCAGCACCCGGGACAGGGGAAATTCACCCCTCCACTTT. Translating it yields CASTRDRGNSPLHF. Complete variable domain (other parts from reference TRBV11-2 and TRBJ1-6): EAGVAQSPRYKIIEKRQSVAFWCNPISGHATLYWYQQILGQGPKLLIQFQNNGVVDDSQLPKDRFSAERLKGVDSTLKIQPAKLEDSAVYLCASTRDRGNSPLHFGNGTRLTVT.

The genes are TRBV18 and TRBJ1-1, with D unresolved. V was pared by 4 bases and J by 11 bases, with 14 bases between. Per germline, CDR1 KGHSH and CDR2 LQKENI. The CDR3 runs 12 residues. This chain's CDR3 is CASSQRRYGAFF. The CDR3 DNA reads TGTGCCAGCTCACAAAGGCGGTATGGGGCTTTCTTT.

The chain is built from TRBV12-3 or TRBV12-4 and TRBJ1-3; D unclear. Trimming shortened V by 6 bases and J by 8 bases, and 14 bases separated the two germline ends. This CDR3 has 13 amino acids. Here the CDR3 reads CASRTGARDTIYF. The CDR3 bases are TGTGCCAGCAGGACCGGAGCCCGGGACACCATATATTTT.

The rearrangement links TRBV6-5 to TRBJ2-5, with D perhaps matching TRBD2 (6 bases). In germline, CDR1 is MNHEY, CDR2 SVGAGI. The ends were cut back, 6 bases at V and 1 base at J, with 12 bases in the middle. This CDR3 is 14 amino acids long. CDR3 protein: CASRRDFFQETQYF. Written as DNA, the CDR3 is TGTGCCAGCAGGAGGGACTTTTTCCAAGAGACCCAGTACTTC.

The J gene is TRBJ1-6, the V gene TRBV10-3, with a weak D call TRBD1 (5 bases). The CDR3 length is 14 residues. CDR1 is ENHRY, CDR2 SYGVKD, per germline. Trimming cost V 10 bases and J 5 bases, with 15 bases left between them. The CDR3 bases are TGTGCCACGTGCCCGGGACTTGATAATTCACCCCTCCACTTT. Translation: CATCPGLDNSPLHF.

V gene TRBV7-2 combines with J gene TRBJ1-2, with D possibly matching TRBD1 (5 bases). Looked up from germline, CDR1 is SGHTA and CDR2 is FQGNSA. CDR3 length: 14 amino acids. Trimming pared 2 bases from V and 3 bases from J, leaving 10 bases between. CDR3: CASSLMQGDYGYTF. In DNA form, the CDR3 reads TGTGCCAGCAGCTTAATGCAGGGCGACTATGGCTACACCTTC.

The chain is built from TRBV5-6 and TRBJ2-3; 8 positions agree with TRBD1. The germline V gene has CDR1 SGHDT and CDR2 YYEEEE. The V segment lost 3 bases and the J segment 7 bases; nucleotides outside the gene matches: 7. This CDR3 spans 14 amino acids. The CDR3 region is CASSSRQGTNTQYF. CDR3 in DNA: TGTGCCAGCAGCTCCCGACAGGGGACGAATACGCAGTATTTT.

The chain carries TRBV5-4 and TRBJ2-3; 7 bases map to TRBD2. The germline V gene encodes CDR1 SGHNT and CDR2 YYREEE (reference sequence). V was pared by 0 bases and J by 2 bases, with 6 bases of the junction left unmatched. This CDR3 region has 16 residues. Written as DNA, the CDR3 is TGTGCCAGCAGCTTGGGAAAGGGAGGGCCCACAGATACGCAGTATTTT. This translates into CASSLGKGGPTDTQYF.

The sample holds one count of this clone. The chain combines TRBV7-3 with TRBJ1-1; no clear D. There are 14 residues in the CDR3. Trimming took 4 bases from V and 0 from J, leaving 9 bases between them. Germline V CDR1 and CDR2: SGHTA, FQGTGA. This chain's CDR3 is CASSSQTVNTEAFF. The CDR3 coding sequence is TGTGCCAGCAGCTCTCAGACTGTGAACACTGAAGCTTTCTTT.

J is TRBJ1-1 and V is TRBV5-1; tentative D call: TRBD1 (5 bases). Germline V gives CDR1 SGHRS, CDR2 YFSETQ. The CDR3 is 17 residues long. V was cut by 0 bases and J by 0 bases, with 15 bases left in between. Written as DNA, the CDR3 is TGCGCCAGCAGCTTGGGACAGACTCCAAACATGAACACTGAAGCTTTCTTT. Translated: CASSLGQTPNMNTEAFF.

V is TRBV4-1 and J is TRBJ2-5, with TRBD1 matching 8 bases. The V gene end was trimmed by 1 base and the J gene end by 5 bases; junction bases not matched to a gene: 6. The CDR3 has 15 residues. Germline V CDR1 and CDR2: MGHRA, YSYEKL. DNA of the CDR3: TGCGCCAGCAGCCAAGTCGCAGGGGGCGGGGAGACCCAGTACTTC. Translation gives CASSQVAGGGETQYF.

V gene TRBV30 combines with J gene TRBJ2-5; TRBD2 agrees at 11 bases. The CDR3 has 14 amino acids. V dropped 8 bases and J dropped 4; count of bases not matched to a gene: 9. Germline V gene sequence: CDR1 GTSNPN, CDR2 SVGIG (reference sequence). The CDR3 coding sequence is TGTGCCGCCCATAGCGGGGGGGTTGCAGAGACCCAGTACTTC. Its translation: CAAHSGGVAETQYF.

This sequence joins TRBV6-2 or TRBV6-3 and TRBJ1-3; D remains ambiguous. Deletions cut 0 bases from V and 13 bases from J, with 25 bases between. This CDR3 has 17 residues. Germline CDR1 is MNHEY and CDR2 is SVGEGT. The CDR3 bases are TGTGCCAGCAGTTACTCGAGAATGGTCGGGAGGGAGACTTCGATATATTTT. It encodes CASSYSRMVGRETSIYF.